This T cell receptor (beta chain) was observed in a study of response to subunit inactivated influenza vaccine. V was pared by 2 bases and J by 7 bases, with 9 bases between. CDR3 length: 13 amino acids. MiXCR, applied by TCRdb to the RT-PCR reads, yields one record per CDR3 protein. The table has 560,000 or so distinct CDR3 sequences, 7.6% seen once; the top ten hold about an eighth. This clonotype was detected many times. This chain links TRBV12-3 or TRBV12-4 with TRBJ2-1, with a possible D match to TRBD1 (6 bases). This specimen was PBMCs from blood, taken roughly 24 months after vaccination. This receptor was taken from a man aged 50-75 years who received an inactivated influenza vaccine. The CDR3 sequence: CASSLQGRNEQFF. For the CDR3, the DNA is TGTGCCAGCAGTTTACAGGGGCGGAATGAGCAGTTCTTC.